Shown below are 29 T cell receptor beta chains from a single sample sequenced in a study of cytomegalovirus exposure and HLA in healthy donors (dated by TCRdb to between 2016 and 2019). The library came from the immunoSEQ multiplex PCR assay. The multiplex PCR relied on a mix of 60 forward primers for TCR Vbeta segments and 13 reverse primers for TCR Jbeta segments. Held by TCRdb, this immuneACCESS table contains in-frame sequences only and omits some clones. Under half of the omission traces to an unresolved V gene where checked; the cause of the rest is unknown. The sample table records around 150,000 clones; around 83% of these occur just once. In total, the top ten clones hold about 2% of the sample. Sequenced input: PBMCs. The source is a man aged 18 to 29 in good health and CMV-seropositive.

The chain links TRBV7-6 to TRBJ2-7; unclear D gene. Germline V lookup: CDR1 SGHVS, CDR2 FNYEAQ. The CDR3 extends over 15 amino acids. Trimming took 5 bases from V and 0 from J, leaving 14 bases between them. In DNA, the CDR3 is TGTGCCAGCAGCGCAAACCCTTCAGACTCCTACGAGCAGTACTTC. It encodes CASSANPSDSYEQYF.

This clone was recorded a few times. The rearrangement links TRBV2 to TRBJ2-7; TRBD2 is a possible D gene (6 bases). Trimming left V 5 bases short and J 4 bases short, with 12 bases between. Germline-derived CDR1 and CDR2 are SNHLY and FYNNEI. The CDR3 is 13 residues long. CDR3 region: CASSLYGGYEQYF. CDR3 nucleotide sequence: TGTGCCAGCAGTTTATACGGGGGATACGAGCAGTACTTC.

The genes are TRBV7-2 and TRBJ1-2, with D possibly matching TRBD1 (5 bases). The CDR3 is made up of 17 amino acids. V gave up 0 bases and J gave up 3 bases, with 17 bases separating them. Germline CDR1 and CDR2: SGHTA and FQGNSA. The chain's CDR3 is CASSLAPGTLGDYGYTF. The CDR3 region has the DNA TGTGCCAGCAGCTTAGCGCCAGGGACTCTGGGGGACTATGGCTACACCTTC. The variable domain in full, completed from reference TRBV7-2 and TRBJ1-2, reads GAGVSQSPSNKVTEKGKDVELRCDPISGHTALYWYRQSLGQGLEFLIYFQGNSAPDKSGLPSDRFSAERTGGSVSTLTIQRTQQEDSAVYLCASSLAPGTLGDYGYTFGSGTRLTVV.

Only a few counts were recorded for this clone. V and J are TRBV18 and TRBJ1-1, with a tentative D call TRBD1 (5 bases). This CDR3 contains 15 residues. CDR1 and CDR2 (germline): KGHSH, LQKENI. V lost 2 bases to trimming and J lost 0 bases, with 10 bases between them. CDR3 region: CASSPVLTVNTEAFF. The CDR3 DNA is TGTGCCAGCTCACCAGTACTGACAGTGAACACTGAAGCTTTCTTT.

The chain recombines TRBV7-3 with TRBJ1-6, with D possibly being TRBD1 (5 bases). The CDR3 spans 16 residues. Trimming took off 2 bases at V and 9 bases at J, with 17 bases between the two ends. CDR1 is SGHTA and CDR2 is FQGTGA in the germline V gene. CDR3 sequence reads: CASSLSPPGGGSPLHF. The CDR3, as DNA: TGTGCCAGCAGCTTATCCCCCCCAGGCGGGGGTTCACCCCTCCACTTT.

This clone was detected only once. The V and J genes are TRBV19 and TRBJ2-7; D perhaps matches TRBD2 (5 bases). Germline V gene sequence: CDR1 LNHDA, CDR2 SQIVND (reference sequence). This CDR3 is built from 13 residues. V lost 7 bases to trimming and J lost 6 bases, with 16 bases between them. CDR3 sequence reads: CASTTLGGREQYF. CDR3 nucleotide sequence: TGTGCCAGTACCACCCTAGGAGGCCGCGAGCAGTACTTC.

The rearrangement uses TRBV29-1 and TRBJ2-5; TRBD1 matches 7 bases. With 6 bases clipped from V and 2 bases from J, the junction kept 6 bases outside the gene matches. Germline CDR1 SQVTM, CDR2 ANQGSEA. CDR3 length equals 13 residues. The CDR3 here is CSVDGTVQETQYF. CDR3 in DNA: TGCAGCGTCGACGGGACAGTTCAAGAGACCCAGTACTTC. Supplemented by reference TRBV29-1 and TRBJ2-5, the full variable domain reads SAVISQKPSRDICQRGTSLTIQCQVDSQVTMMFWYRQQPGQSLTLIATANQGSEATYESGFVIDKFPISRPNLTFSTLTVSNMSPEDSSIYLCSVDGTVQETQYFGPGTRLLVL.

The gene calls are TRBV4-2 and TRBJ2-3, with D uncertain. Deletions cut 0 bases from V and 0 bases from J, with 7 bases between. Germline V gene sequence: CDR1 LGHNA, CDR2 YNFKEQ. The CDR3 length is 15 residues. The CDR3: CASSQEVASTDTQYF. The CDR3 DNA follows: TGTGCCAGCAGCCAAGAAGTGGCTAGCACAGATACGCAGTATTTT.

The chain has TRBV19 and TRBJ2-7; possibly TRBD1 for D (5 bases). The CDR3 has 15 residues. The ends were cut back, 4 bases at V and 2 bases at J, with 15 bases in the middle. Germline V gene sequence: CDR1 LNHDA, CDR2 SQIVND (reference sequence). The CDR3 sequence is CASSRGQGSAYEQYF. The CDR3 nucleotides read TGTGCCAGTAGTAGGGGCCAGGGAAGCGCCTACGAGCAGTACTTC.

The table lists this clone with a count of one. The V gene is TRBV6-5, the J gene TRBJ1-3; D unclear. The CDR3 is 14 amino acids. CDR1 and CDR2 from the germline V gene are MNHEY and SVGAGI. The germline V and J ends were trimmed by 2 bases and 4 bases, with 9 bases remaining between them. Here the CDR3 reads CASSYGLGGNTIYF. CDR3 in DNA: TGTGCCAGCAGTTACGGACTAGGCGGAAACACCATATATTTT.

In nucleotides, the CDR3 is TGTGCCAGCAGCTCCGACAGGGGCAGCTACGAGCAGTACTTC. Its translation: CASSSDRGSYEQYF. V usage is TRBV7-9 and J usage is TRBJ2-7; 8 positions match TRBD1. Germline V gene data show CDR1 as SEHNR and CDR2 as FQNEAQ (reference sequence). After removal of 4 bases from V and 3 bases from J, the junction contained 5 bases not matched to a gene. This CDR3 is 14 amino acids long.

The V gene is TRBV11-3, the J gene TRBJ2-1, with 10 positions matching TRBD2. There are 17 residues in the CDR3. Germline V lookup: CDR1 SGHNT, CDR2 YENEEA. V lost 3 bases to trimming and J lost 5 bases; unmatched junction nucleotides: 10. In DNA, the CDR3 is TGTGCCAGCAGCTTTACGGGTAGCGGGGGGTTCCACAATGAGCAGTTCTTC. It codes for CASSFTGSGGFHNEQFF.

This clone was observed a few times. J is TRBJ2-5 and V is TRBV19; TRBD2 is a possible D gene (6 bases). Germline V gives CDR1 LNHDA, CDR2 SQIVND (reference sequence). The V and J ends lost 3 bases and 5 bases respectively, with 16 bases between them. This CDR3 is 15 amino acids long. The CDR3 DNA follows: TGTGCCAGTAGTATTGGGAGCGCGGGAAGTGAGACCCAGTACTTC. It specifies CASSIGSAGSETQYF.

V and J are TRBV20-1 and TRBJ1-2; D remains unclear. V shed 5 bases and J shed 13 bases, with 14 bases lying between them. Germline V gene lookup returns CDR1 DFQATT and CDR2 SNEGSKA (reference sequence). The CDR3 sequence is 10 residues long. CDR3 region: CSALYRQSTF. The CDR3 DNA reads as TGCAGTGCTCTTTACCGCCAGTCCACCTTC.

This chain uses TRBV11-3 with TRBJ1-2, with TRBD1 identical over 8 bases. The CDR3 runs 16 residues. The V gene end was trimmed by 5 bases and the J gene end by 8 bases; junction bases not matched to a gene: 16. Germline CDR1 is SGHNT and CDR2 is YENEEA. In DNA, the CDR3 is TGTGCCAGCAGCAACAGGGCCGGACAGGGATATGTCGGCTACACCTTC. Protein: CASSNRAGQGYVGYTF.

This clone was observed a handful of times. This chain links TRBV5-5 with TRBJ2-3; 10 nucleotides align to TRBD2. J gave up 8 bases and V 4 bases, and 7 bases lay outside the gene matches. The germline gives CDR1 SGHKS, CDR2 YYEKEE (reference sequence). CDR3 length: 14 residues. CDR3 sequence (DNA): TGTGCCAGCAGCCAGATAGCGGGGGGCGGTACGCAGTATTTT. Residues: CASSQIAGGGTQYF.

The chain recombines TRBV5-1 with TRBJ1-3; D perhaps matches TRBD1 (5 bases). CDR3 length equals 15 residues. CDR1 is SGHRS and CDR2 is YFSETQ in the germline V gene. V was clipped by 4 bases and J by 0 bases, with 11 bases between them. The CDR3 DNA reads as TGCGCCAGCAGCGCGGGAGGGGTCTCTGGAAACACCATATATTTT. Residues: CASSAGGVSGNTIYF.

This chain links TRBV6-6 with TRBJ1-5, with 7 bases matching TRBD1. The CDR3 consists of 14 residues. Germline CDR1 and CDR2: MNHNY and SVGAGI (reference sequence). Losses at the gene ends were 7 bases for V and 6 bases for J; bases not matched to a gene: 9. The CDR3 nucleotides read TGTGCCAGCATGATACAGGGGATCGGTCAGCCCCAGCATTTT. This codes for CASMIQGIGQPQHF.

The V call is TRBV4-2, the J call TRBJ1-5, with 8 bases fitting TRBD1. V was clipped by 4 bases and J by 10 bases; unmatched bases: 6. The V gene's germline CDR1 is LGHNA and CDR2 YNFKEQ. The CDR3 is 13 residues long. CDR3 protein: CASSLLQGDPQHF. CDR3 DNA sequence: TGTGCCAGCAGCCTTCTACAGGGGGATCCCCAGCATTTT.

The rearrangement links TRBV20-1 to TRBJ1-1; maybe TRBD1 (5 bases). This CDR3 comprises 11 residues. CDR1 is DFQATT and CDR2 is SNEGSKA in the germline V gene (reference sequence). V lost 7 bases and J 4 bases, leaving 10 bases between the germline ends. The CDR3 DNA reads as TGCAGTGGGGGCGGGGGCACTGAAGCTTTCTTT. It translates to CSGGGGTEAFF.

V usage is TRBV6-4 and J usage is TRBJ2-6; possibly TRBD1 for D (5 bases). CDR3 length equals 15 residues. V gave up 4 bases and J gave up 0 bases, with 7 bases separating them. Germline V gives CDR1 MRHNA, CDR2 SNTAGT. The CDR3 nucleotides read TGTGCCAGCAGTGCAGGGATCTCTGGGGCCAACGTCCTGACTTTC. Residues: CASSAGISGANVLTF.

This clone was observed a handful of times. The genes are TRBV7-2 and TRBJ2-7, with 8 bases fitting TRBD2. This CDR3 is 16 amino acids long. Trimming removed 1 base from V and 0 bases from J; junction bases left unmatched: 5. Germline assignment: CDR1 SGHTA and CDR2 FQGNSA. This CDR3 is CASSLVAGPPSYEQYF. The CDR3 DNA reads TGTGCCAGCAGCTTAGTAGCGGGACCACCCTCCTACGAGCAGTACTTC.

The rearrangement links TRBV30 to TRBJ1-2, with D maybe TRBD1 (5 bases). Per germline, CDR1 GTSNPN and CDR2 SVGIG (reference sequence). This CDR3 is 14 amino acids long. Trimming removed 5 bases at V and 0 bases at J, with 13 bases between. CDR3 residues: CAWAAGQANYGYTF. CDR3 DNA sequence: TGTGCCTGGGCCGCGGGGCAAGCTAACTATGGCTACACCTTC.

CDR3 loop: CASSLAVGANQPQHF. In DNA form, the CDR3 reads TGTGCCAGCAGCTTAGCTGTAGGGGCTAATCAGCCCCAGCATTTT. The chain uses TRBV7-8 and TRBJ1-5, with a tentative D call TRBD1 (5 bases). This CDR3 comprises 15 residues. Germline V lookup: CDR1 SGHVS, CDR2 FQNEAQ. Trimming took 0 bases from V and 4 from J, leaving 10 bases between them.

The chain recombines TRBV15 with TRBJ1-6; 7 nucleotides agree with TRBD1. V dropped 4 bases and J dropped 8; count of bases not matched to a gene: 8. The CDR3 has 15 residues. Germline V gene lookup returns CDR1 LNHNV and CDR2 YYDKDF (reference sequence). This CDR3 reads CATSTRTGNYSPLHF. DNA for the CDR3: TGTGCCACCAGCACGCGGACAGGCAATTATTCACCCCTCCACTTT. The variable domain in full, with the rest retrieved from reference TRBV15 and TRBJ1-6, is DAMVIQNPRYQVTQFGKPVTLSCSQTLNHNVMYWYQQKSSQAPKLLFHYYDKDFNNEADTPDNFQSRRPNTSFCFLDIRSPGLGDTAMYLCATSTRTGNYSPLHFGNGTRLTVT.

The CDR3 sequence is CAWQGGTDYGYTF. The CDR3 DNA reads TGTGCCTGGCAAGGCGGGACAGACTATGGCTACACCTTC. V is TRBV30 and J is TRBJ1-2; 7 nucleotides align to TRBD1. The CDR3 sequence is 13 residues long. Per the germline V gene, CDR1 is GTSNPN and CDR2 is SVGIG (reference sequence). Trimming took 5 bases from V and 3 from J; bases not matched to a gene: 6. The whole variable domain, filled in from reference TRBV30 and TRBJ1-2, reads SQTIHQWPATLVQPVGSPLSLECTVEGTSNPNLYWYRQAAGRGLQLLFYSVGIGQISSEVPQNLSASRPQDRQFILSSKKLLLSDSGFYLCAWQGGTDYGYTFGSGTRLTVV.

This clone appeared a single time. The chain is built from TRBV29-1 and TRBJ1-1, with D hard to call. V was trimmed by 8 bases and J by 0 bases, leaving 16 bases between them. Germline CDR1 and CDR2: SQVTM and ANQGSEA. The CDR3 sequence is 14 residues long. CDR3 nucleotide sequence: TGCAGCTTGTCAGAGGTCCCCATGAACACTGAAGCTTTCTTT. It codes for CSLSEVPMNTEAFF.

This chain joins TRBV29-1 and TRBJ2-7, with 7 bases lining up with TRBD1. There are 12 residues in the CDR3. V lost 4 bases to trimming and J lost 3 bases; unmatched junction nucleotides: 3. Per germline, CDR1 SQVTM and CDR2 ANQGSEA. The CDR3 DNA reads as TGCAGCGTTGGGGCAGGGGGCTACGAGCAGTACTTC. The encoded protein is CSVGAGGYEQYF.

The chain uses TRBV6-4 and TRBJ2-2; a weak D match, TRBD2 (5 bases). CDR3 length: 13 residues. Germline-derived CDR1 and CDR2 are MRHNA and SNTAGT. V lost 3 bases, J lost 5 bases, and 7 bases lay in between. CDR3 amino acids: CASSEEGTGELFF. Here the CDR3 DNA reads TGTGCCAGCAGTGAAGAGGGAACCGGGGAGCTGTTTTTT.